This entry lists 14 T cell receptor beta chains sequenced from one sample in a study of cytomegalovirus exposure and HLA in healthy donors. The PCR employed 60 Vbeta primers together with 13 Jbeta primers. Only in-frame clones appear in the TCRdb table, and some are missing; sequencing was by immunoSEQ multiplex PCR. The sample carries approximately 170,000 clones, 85% recorded once. The sample was PBMCs. The receptor set was obtained from a boy aged 2 to 10 in good health and CMV-seronegative.

The V call is TRBV27, the J call TRBJ2-7, with no clear D. The CDR3 has 12 residues. The V end was cut by 5 bases, the J end by 2 bases, with 7 bases between. Germline V lookup: CDR1 MNHEY, CDR2 SMNVEV (reference sequence). CDR3 sequence reads: CASSGTAYEQYF. CDR3 DNA: TGTGCCAGCAGTGGCACAGCCTACGAGCAGTACTTC.

The gene calls are TRBV6-1 and TRBJ2-7; 7 positions match TRBD1. Germline CDR1 reads MNHNS; CDR2 reads SASEGT. V gave up 0 bases and J gave up 6 bases; unmatched junction bases: 14. The CDR3 extends over 17 amino acids. The DNA of the CDR3 is TGTGCCAGCAGTGAAGCAAGAGTGACAGGGTCACGGCGCGAGCAGTACTTC. It encodes CASSEARVTGSRREQYF.

This clone has only a few counts. J is TRBJ1-5 and V is TRBV4-1; D unresolved. Germline lookup yields CDR1 MGHRA and CDR2 YSYEKL. V lost 2 bases to trimming and J lost 9 bases, with 11 bases between them. The CDR3 runs 13 residues. The DNA of the CDR3 is TGCGCCAGCAGCCAACTTACCCTAGGGCCCCAGCATTTT. It yields the protein CASSQLTLGPQHF.

This clone was observed a few times. CDR3 residues: CASSYEEKEQFF. The CDR3 bases are TGTGCCAGCAGCTACGAGGAGAAGGAGCAGTTCTTC. The rearrangement joins TRBV5-6 to TRBJ2-1; D remains unclear. The CDR3 extends over 12 amino acids. V lost 3 bases and J lost 10, with 11 bases in between. Per germline, CDR1 SGHDT and CDR2 YYEEEE.

The CDR3 loop is CSAPLDTQYF. In DNA form, the CDR3 reads TGCAGTGCTCCCCTAGATACGCAGTATTTT. The V call is TRBV20-1, the J call TRBJ2-3; D is uncertain. Germline CDR1 reads DFQATT; CDR2 reads SNEGSKA (reference sequence). Between the trimmed V and J ends, which lost 5 bases and 5 bases, there was a span of 5 bases. The CDR3 loop spans 10 amino acids.

The V call is TRBV7-9, the J call TRBJ2-7; 7 nucleotides align to TRBD1. This CDR3 has 14 residues. Germline V CDR1 and CDR2: SEHNR, FQNEAQ (reference sequence). V dropped 4 bases and J dropped 6; count of bases not matched to a gene: 9. This chain's CDR3 is CASSSPNTGAEQYV. In DNA, the CDR3 is TGTGCCAGCAGCTCTCCGAATACAGGGGCCGAGCAGTACGTC.

The rearrangement joins TRBV19 to TRBJ1-4; D is ambiguous. V lost 0 bases and J 10 bases, leaving 18 bases between the germline ends. The CDR3 spans 16 residues. The germline CDR1 and CDR2 sequences are LNHDA and SQIVND (reference sequence). The CDR3 DNA reads as TGTGCCAGTAGTATAGATCATTTTCGAGCAGCGGGAAAACTGTTTTTT. Translation: CASSIDHFRAAGKLFF.

This chain uses TRBV5-1 with TRBJ2-5; TRBD1 agrees at 12 bases. The trim removed 5 bases at V and 5 bases at J, leaving 13 bases unmatched. The V gene's germline CDR1 is SGHRS and CDR2 YFSETQ. CDR3 length: 17 amino acids. The CDR3 is CASRLESGTGGVETQYF. DNA of the CDR3: TGCGCCAGCAGATTAGAATCCGGGACAGGGGGCGTTGAGACCCAGTACTTC.

The V and J genes are TRBV9 and TRBJ2-2; 11 bases agree with TRBD2. Germline assignment: CDR1 SGDLS and CDR2 YYNGEE. V trimming: 0 bases; J trimming: 4 bases; junction bases outside the gene matches: 2. This CDR3 is built from 16 residues. The CDR3 DNA reads as TGTGCCAGCAGCGTAGTAGCGGGAGGGAGCACCGGGGAGCTGTTTTTT. Its translation: CASSVVAGGSTGELFF.

This clone was counted a few times. The V call is TRBV30, the J call TRBJ1-2; 12 nucleotides align to TRBD1. V lost 2 bases, J lost 13 bases, and 11 bases stayed unmatched. The V gene's germline CDR1 is GTSNPN and CDR2 SVGIG (reference sequence). The CDR3 runs to 14 residues. CDR3 loop: CAWSRGTGGLSGTF. The CDR3 DNA reads as TGTGCCTGGAGTCGGGGGACAGGGGGCCTGTCCGGCACCTTC.

The chain carries TRBV27 and TRBJ1-6, with D possibly matching TRBD1 (5 bases). CDR1 is MNHEY, CDR2 SMNVEV, per germline (reference sequence). The V and J ends lost 6 bases and 10 bases respectively, with 22 bases between them. The CDR3 is 16 residues long. CDR3 in DNA: TGTGCCAGCAGGTATGCTGAGGTGGGACTGGAATCACCCCTCCACTTT. Its protein product is CASRYAEVGLESPLHF.

The chain employs TRBV5-8 and TRBJ2-3; D is possibly TRBD2 (6 bases). This CDR3 has 13 residues. The germline V gene encodes CDR1 SGHTS and CDR2 YDEGEE. V lost 2 bases to trimming and J lost 4 bases, with 8 bases between them. The CDR3 DNA reads as TGTGCCAGCAGCTTACGCGGGGCAGATACGCAGTATTTT. It codes for CASSLRGADTQYF. The full variable domain, rest sourced from reference TRBV5-8 and TRBJ2-3, is EAGVTQSPTHLIKTRGQQATLRCSPISGHTSVYWYQQALGLGLQFLLWYDEGEERNRGNFPPRFSGRQFPNYSSELNVNALELEDSALYLCASSLRGADTQYFGPGTRLTVL.

This clone was seen more than once but under ten times. The chain is built from TRBV29-1 and TRBJ2-5; D uncertain. Germline V CDR1 and CDR2: SQVTM, ANQGSEA. Trimming removed 6 bases at V and 1 base at J, with 21 bases between. This CDR3 is built from 16 residues. The CDR3: CSVPVVTLPLQETQYF. Written as DNA, the CDR3 is TGCAGCGTGCCTGTAGTTACACTACCCCTCCAAGAGACCCAGTACTTC.

The chain is built from TRBV9 and TRBJ2-3; possibly TRBD2 for D (7 bases). With 0 bases removed from V and 3 bases from J, the gap between germline ends came to 11 bases. Germline V gene sequence: CDR1 SGDLS, CDR2 YYNGEE. The CDR3 runs to 15 residues. For the CDR3, the DNA is TGTGCCAGCAGCGTAGCGGGGGGCCCAACAGATACGCAGTATTTT. The encoded protein is CASSVAGGPTDTQYF.